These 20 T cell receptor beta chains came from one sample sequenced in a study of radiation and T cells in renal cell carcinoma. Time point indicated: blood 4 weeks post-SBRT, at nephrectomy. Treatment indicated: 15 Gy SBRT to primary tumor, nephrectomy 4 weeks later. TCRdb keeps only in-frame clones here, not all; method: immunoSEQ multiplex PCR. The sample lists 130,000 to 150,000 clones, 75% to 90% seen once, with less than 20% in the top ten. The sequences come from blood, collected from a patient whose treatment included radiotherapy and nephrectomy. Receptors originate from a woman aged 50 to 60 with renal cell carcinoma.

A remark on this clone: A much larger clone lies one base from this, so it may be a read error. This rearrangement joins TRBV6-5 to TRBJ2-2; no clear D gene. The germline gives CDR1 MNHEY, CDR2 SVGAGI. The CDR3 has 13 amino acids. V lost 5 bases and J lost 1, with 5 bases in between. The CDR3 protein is CASSDRNTGELFF. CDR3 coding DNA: TGTGCCAGCAGTGACCGGAACACCGGGGAGCTGTTTTTT.

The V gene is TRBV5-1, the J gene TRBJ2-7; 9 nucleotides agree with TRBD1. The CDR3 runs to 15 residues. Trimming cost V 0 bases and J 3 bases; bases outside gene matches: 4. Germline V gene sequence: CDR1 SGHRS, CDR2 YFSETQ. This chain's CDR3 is CASSLAAGQGYEQYF. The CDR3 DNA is TGCGCCAGCAGCTTGGCCGCGGGACAGGGCTACGAGCAGTACTTC.

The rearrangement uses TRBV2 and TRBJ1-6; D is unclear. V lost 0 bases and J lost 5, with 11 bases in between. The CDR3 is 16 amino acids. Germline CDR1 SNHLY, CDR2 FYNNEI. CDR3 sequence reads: CASSEARLENNSPLHF. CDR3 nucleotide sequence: TGTGCCAGCAGTGAAGCGCGGCTGGAGAATAATTCACCCCTCCACTTT.

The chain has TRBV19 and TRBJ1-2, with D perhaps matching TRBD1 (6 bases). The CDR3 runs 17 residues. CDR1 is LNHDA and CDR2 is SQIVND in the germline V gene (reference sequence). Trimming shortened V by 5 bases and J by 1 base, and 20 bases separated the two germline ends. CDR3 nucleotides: TGTGCCAGTAGTGCGCAGGGGTACCAGGCATTTAACTATGGCTACACCTTC. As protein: CASSAQGYQAFNYGYTF.

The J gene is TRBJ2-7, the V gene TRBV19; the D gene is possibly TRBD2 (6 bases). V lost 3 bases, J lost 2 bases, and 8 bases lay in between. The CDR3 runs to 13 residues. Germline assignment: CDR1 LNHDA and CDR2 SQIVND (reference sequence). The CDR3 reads CASSIGSTYEQYF. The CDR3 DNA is TGTGCCAGTAGTATCGGGAGTACCTACGAGCAGTACTTC.

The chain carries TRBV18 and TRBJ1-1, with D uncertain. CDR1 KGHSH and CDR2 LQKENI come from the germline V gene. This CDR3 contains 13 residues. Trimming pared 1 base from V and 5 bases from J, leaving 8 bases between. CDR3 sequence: CASSPRGGTEAFF. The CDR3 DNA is TGTGCCAGCTCACCACGGGGTGGGACTGAAGCTTTCTTT. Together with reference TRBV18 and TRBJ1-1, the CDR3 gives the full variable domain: NAGVMQNPRHLVRRRGQEARLRCSPMKGHSHVYWYRQLPEEGLKFMVYLQKENIIDESGMPKERFSAEFPKEGPSILRIQQVVRGDSAAYFCASSPRGGTEAFFGQGTRLTVV.

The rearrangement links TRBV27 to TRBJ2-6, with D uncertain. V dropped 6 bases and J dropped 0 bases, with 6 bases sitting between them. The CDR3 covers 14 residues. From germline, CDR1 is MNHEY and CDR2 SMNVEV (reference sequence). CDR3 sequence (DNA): TGTGCCAGCAGCACCAGCTCTGGGGCCAACGTCCTGACTTTC. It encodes CASSTSSGANVLTF.

CDR3 bases: TGTGCCAGCAGCGGGCCACAGGGTAGTGAGCAGTTCTTC. It encodes CASSGPQGSEQFF. The chain uses TRBV9 and TRBJ2-1, with a weak D call TRBD1 (6 bases). This CDR3 comprises 13 residues. Germline V gene sequence: CDR1 SGDLS, CDR2 YYNGEE. The ends were cut back, 3 bases at V and 9 bases at J, with 13 bases in the middle.

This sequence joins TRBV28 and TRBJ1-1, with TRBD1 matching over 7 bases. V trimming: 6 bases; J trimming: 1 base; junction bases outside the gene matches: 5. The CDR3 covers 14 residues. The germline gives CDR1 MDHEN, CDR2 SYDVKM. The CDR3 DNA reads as TGTGCCAGCAGCCCTCAGGGGGGGAACACTGAAGCTTTCTTT. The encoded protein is CASSPQGGNTEAFF.

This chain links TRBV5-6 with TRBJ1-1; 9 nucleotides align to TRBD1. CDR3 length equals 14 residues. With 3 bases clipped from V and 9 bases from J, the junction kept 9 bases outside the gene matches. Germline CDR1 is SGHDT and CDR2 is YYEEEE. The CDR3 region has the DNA TGTGCCAGCAGCTGGTGGGACAGGGAGGGTAAAGCTTTCTTT. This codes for CASSWWDREGKAFF. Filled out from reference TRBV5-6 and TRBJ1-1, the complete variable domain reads DAGVTQSPTHLIKTRGQQVTLRCSPKSGHDTVSWYQQALGQGPQFIFQYYEEEERQRGNFPDRFSGHQFPNYSSELNVNALLLGDSALYLCASSWWDREGKAFFGQGTRLTVV.

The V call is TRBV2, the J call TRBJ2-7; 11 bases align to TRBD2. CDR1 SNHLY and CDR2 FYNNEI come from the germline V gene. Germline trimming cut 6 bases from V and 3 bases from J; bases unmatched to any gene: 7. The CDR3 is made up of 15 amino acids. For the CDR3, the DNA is TGTGCCAGCAGCATGACTAGCGGGGCAGGCTACGAGCAGTACTTC. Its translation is CASSMTSGAGYEQYF.

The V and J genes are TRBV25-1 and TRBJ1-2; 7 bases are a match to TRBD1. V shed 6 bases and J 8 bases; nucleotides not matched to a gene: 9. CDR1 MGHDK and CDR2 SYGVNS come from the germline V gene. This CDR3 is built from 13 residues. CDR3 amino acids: CASRDRGQPGYTF. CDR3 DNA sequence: TGTGCCAGCAGAGATAGGGGGCAGCCCGGCTACACCTTC.

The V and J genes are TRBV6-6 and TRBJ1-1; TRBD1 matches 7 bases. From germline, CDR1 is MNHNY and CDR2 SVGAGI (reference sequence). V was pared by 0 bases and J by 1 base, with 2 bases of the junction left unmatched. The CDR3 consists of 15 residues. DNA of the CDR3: TGTGCCAGCAGTTACTCGAGGACAGGGAACACTGAAGCTTTCTTT. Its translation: CASSYSRTGNTEAFF.

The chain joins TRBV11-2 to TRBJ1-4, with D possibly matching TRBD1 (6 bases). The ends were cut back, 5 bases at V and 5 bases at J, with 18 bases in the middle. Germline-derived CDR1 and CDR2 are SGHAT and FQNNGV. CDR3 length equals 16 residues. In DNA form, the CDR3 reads TGTGCCAGCAGCGGACAGATCCTACCCTCGAATGAAAAACTGTTTTTT. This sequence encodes CASSGQILPSNEKLFF.

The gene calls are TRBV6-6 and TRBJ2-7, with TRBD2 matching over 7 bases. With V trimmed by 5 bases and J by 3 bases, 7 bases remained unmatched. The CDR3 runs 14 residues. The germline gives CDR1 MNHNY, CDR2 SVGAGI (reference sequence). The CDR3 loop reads CASSRSGGDYEQYF. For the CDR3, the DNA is TGTGCCAGCAGTCGATCGGGGGGAGACTACGAGCAGTACTTC.

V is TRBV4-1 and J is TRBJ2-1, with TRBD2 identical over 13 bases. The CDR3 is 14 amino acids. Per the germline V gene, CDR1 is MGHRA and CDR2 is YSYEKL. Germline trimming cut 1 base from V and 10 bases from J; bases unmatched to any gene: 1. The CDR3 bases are TGCGCCAGCAGCCAAGGGACTAGCGGGGGAGAGCAGTTCTTC. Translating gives CASSQGTSGGEQFF.

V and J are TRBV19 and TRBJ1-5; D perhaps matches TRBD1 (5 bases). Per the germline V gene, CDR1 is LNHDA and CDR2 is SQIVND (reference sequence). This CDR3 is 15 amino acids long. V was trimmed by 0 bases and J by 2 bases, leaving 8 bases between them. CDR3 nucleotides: TGTGCCAGTAGTATAGAGTCGGGGGGCAATCAGCCCCAGCATTTT. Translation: CASSIESGGNQPQHF. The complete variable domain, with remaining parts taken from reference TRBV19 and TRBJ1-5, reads DGGITQSPKYLFRKEGQNVTLSCEQNLNHDAMYWYRQDPGQGLRLIYYSQIVNDFQKGDIAEGYSVSREKKESFPLTVTSAQKNPTAFYLCASSIESGGNQPQHFGDGTRLSIL.

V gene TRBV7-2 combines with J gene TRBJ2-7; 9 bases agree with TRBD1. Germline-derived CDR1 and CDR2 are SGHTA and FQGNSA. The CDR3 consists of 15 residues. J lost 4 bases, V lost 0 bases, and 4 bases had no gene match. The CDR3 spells CASSLAGQGRYEQYF. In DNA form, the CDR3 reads TGTGCCAGCAGCTTAGCGGGACAGGGTAGATACGAGCAGTACTTC. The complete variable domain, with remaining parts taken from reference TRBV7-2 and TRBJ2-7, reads GAGVSQSPSNKVTEKGKDVELRCDPISGHTALYWYRQSLGQGLEFLIYFQGNSAPDKSGLPSDRFSAERTGGSVSTLTIQRTQQEDSAVYLCASSLAGQGRYEQYFGPGTRLTVT.

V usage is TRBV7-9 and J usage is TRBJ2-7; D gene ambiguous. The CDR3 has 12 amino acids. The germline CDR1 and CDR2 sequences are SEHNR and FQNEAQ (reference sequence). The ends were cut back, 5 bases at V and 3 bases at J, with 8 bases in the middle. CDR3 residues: CASSPPNYEQYF. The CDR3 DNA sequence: TGTGCCAGCAGCCCGCCAAACTACGAGCAGTACTTC.

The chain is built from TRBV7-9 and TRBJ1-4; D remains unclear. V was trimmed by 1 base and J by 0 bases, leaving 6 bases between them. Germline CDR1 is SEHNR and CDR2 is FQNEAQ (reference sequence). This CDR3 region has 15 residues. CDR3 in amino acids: CASSLGSSTNEKLFF. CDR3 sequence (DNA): TGTGCCAGCAGCTTAGGGTCCTCAACTAATGAAAAACTGTTTTTT.